This T cell receptor (beta chain) was observed in a study of monozygotic twins with cystic fibrosis. Here immunoSEQ multiplex PCR was the method, and the copy in TCRdb shows in-frame clones only, minus some. The sample includes about 15,000 clones, around 93% of them seen just once. Germline V lookup: CDR1 SGHKS, CDR2 YYEKEE (reference sequence). This CDR3 is built from 14 residues. Deletions cut 1 base from V and 6 bases from J, with 13 bases between. Sequencing was done on a sample of blood. V usage is TRBV5-5 and J usage is TRBJ1-2; D ambiguous. This sequence originates from a girl aged 2 to 10 with cystic fibrosis. CDR3 residues: CASSLRRVLDGYTF. For the CDR3, the DNA is TGTGCCAGCAGCTTGCGCCGAGTTCTGGATGGCTACACCTTC. The full variable domain, its missing parts supplied by reference TRBV5-5 and TRBJ1-2, is DAGVTQSPTHLIKTRGQQVTLRCSPISGHKSVSWYQQVLGQGPQFIFQYYEKEERGRGNFPDRFSARQFPNYSSELNVNALLLGDSALYLCASSLRRVLDGYTFGSGTRLTVV.